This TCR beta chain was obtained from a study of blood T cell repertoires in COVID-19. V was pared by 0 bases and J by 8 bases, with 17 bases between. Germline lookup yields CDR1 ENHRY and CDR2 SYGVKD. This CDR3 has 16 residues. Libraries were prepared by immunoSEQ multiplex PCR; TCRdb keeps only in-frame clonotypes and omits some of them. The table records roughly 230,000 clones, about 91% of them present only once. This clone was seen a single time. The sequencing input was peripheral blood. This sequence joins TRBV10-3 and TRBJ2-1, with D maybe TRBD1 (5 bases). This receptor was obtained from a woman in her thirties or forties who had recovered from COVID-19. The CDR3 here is CAISESVIGAGDEQFF. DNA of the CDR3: TGTGCCATCAGTGAGTCTGTTATAGGGGCCGGCGATGAGCAGTTCTTC.